One sample yielded the 16 T cell receptor beta chains listed below, sequenced in a study of T cells in Graves' hyperthyroidism and ophthalmopathy. What was amplified from RNA transcripts were TCR beta CDR3 regions. A set of HTBI primers served as the primers for a first-round RT-PCR of the TCR CDR3. TCRdb recomputed calls from the multiplex PCR reads with MiXCR, one row per CDR3 protein. In the table there are a few hundred thousand distinct CDR3 sequences, less than 20% of which are singletons. The source material was blood. Every receptor here comes from a woman younger than 35 with Graves' hyperthyroidism that later progressed to Graves' ophthalmopathy.

The V and J genes are TRBV4-2 and TRBJ1-1, with 9 positions matching TRBD1. This CDR3 has 16 amino acids. Germline values: CDR1 LGHNA, CDR2 YNFKEQ. With 4 bases clipped from V and 3 bases from J, the junction kept 9 bases outside the gene matches. This CDR3 reads CASSRGTGNLDTEAFF. CDR3 coding DNA: TGTGCCAGCAGCCGTGGGACAGGGAACTTGGACACTGAAGCTTTCTTT.

Ten or more counts support this clonotype. The chain is built from TRBV6-1 and TRBJ2-1; a possible D gene is TRBD2 (5 bases). Germline lookup yields CDR1 MNHNS and CDR2 SASEGT. There are 12 residues in the CDR3. The V end lost 11 bases, the J end lost 6 bases, and 14 bases lay between the germline ends. The CDR3 bases are TGTGCCGCGGTCCGGAGCGGCAATGAGCAGTTCTTC. It is translated as CAAVRSGNEQFF.

Many counts were recorded for this clonotype. The chain joins TRBV20-1 to TRBJ2-5, with D uncertain. CDR3 size: 11 residues. V was trimmed by 4 bases and J by 2 bases, leaving 5 bases between them. Germline V gene data show CDR1 as DFQATT and CDR2 as SNEGSKA (reference sequence). DNA of the CDR3: TGCAGTGCTAACGCGCAAGAGACCCAGTACTTC. Amino acid sequence: CSANAQETQYF.

Ten or more counts support this clonotype. This chain links TRBV7-2 with TRBJ2-7, with 7 bases aligning to TRBD2. The junction had 9 bases not matched to a gene; V was cut back by 5 bases and J by 2 bases. Per the germline V gene, CDR1 is SGHTA and CDR2 is FQGNSA. The CDR3 totals 15 residues. CDR3 sequence: CASSPTSGLPYEQYF. The CDR3 DNA sequence: TGTGCCAGCAGCCCAACCTCGGGACTACCCTACGAGCAGTACTTC.

At least ten counts were recorded for this clonotype. V gene TRBV7-8 combines with J gene TRBJ2-5; the match to TRBD1 covers 11 bases. CDR3 length equals 16 residues. CDR1 and CDR2 (germline): SGHVS, FQNEAQ. V shed 4 bases, J shed 4 bases, and the junction held 8 bases outside the gene matches. The CDR3 sequence is CASSWTGGRVGETQYF. DNA of the CDR3: TGTGCCAGCAGCTGGACAGGGGGCAGGGTTGGAGAGACCCAGTACTTC.

The table lists this clonotype with many counts. The V call is TRBV12-3 or TRBV12-4, the J call TRBJ1-1; D is unclear. The CDR3 runs 16 residues. The ends were cut back, 2 bases at V and 4 bases at J, with 17 bases in the middle. CDR3 bases: TGTGCCAGCAGTTTAACCCCACACAGCGGAGGCACTGAAGCTTTCTTT. Translation: CASSLTPHSGGTEAFF.

This clonotype was found many times. CDR3 region: CASSLGAVNNEQFF. Written as DNA, the CDR3 is TGTGCCAGCAGCTTAGGGGCGGTCAACAATGAGCAGTTCTTC. The chain has TRBV7-9 and TRBJ2-1; no clear D gene. V gave up 1 base and J gave up 5 bases, with 9 bases separating them. The length of the CDR3 is 14 residues. CDR1 SEHNR and CDR2 FQNEAQ come from the germline V gene (reference sequence).

A few counts support this clonotype. The chain couples TRBV9 to TRBJ2-5, with TRBD1 matching over 8 bases. The ends lost 3 bases at V and 3 bases at J; junction bases unmatched: 7. Germline V lookup: CDR1 SGDLS, CDR2 YYNGEE. This CDR3 has 15 residues. In nucleotides, the CDR3 is TGTGCCAGCAGCGATGAGACAGGGGCCGAAGAGACCCAGTACTTC. As protein: CASSDETGAEETQYF.

The J gene is TRBJ1-3, the V gene TRBV5-5, with TRBD1 matching 7 bases. J was trimmed by 0 bases and V by 3 bases; bases with no gene match: 3. Germline values: CDR1 SGHKS, CDR2 YYEKEE (reference sequence). The CDR3 totals 15 residues. Here the CDR3 reads CASSSGQLSGNTIYF. The CDR3 DNA follows: TGTGCCAGCAGCTCGGGACAGCTCTCTGGAAACACCATATATTTT.

This clonotype occurred a few times. The chain recombines TRBV7-9 with TRBJ1-4, with TRBD1 identical over 8 bases. The germline V gene encodes CDR1 SEHNR and CDR2 FQNEAQ (reference sequence). This CDR3 has 14 amino acids. After removal of 5 bases from V and 7 bases from J, the junction contained 6 bases not matched to a gene. The DNA of the CDR3 is TGTGCCAGCAGCCCCAGGACAGGGTCTGAAAAACTGTTTTTT. Its translation is CASSPRTGSEKLFF.

This clonotype was observed a few times. J is TRBJ1-5 and V is TRBV27; D gene uncertain. The CDR3 extends over 15 amino acids. The V and J ends lost 6 bases and 0 bases respectively, with 12 bases between them. Germline V gene data show CDR1 as MNHEY and CDR2 as SMNVEV (reference sequence). This CDR3 reads CASSRGSYSNQPQHF. The CDR3 DNA reads TGTGCCAGCAGCCGCGGGTCCTATAGCAATCAGCCCCAGCATTTT.

This clonotype was counted ten times or more. V and J are TRBV10-3 and TRBJ1-1; D call uncertain. Germline CDR1 ENHRY, CDR2 SYGVKD. V was trimmed by 4 bases and J by 4 bases, leaving 22 bases between them. The CDR3 length is 17 residues. CDR3 region: CAISAGGLFGLSTEAFF. The CDR3 bases are TGTGCCATCAGTGCGGGAGGGTTATTCGGGCTGAGCACTGAAGCTTTCTTT.

Comment on this clonotype: A much larger clone differs by one base, so this may be a read error. The chain recombines TRBV2 with TRBJ1-2; perhaps TRBD1 as D (5 bases). Germline V gene lookup returns CDR1 SNHLY and CDR2 FYNNEI. Trimming pared 10 bases from V and 4 bases from J, leaving 19 bases between. The CDR3 contains 14 residues. The CDR3 nucleotides read TGTGCCAACAGGATGGGGCAAGTTGGCTATGGCTACACCTTC. Amino acids: CANRMGQVGYGYTF. The full variable domain, completed using reference TRBV2 and TRBJ1-2, is EPEVTQTPSHQVTQMGQEVILRCVPISNHLYFYWYRQILGQKVEFLVSFYNNEISEKSEIFDDQFSVERPDGSNFTLKIRSTKLEDSAMYFCANRMGQVGYGYTFGSGTRLTVV.

The gene calls are TRBV4-1 and TRBJ1-2; 8 nucleotides agree with TRBD1. Germline CDR1 and CDR2: MGHRA and YSYEKL. The junction had 5 bases not matched to a gene; V was cut back by 1 base and J by 7 bases. CDR3 size: 14 residues. CDR3 sequence reads: CASSQGQGASGYTF. The DNA of the CDR3 is TGCGCCAGCAGCCAAGGGCAGGGGGCGAGTGGCTACACCTTC.

This clonotype was counted ten times or more. V is TRBV2 and J is TRBJ2-7; 9 bases match TRBD1. Looked up from germline, CDR1 is SNHLY and CDR2 is FYNNEI. With V trimmed by 7 bases and J by 4 bases, 8 bases remained unmatched. The CDR3 loop spans 14 amino acids. The CDR3 reads CASNLQGAGYEQYF. DNA for the CDR3: TGTGCCAGCAATCTACAGGGGGCCGGATACGAGCAGTACTTC.

Only a few counts were recorded for this clonotype. V usage is TRBV7-6 and J usage is TRBJ2-3; TRBD2 agrees at 13 bases. This CDR3 is 20 amino acids long. The germline gives CDR1 SGHVS, CDR2 FNYEAQ. V shed 5 bases and J 4 bases; nucleotides not matched to a gene: 18. The CDR3 DNA is TGTGCCAGCAGCATGAGGGCCGGGACTAGCGGGACCATCTCGGCAGATACGCAGTATTTT. This encodes CASSMRAGTSGTISADTQYF.